This section outlines one TCR beta chain sequence together with its context. Its target is not known. These data are taken from a study of identical twins. Study conclusions and caveats: Cross-sectional statistical analysis was relied on for the conclusions, without the same donors being followed. Some out-of-frame alpha sequences were shared by twins, and these showed excess low generation probability. With beta out-of-frame sequences, excess sharing by twins was weaker.

Germline V gene lookup returns CDR1 SGHKS and CDR2 YYEKEE (reference sequence). This CDR3 contains 18 residues. The junction had 9 bases not matched to a gene; V was cut back by 0 bases and J by 4 bases. Template switching created a universal primer site, and the cDNA included unique molecular identifiers. A single record per CDR3 protein comes from TCRdb applying MiXCR to the 5' RACE reads. Of about 100,000 distinct CDR3 sequences in the sample, 5.9% were seen once. Source material: memory T cells sorted from blood. This clonotype was obtained from a woman between 50 and 59 years old in good health. The chain joins TRBV5-5 to TRBJ2-1; TRBD2 agrees at 11 bases. Here the CDR3 reads CASSLAGASGRMYNEQFF. CDR3 in DNA: TGTGCCAGCAGCTTGGCCGGAGCTAGCGGGAGGATGTACAATGAGCAGTTCTTC.